Here is one T cell receptor (beta chain) with its context. The sample originates from a study of control samples from healthy donors and cancer patients. Measured with immunoSEQ multiplex PCR; TCRdb has only the in-frame clones, and not every one. The repertoire has about 170,000 clones, 90% to 95% of them found once; the top ten carry over 4%. Trimming cost V 6 bases and J 1 base; bases outside gene matches: 8. This CDR3 spans 16 amino acids. CDR1 and CDR2 from the germline V gene are SGHTA and FQGNSA. This chain uses TRBV7-2 with TRBJ2-2, with 7 bases aligning to TRBD2. What was sequenced was blood. The source of this sequence is a woman aged 60 to 75 in good health. In DNA, the CDR3 is TGTGCCAGCAGGGGTCTAGCGGAAATGAACACCGGGGAGCTGTTTTTT. Translating it yields CASRGLAEMNTGELFF.